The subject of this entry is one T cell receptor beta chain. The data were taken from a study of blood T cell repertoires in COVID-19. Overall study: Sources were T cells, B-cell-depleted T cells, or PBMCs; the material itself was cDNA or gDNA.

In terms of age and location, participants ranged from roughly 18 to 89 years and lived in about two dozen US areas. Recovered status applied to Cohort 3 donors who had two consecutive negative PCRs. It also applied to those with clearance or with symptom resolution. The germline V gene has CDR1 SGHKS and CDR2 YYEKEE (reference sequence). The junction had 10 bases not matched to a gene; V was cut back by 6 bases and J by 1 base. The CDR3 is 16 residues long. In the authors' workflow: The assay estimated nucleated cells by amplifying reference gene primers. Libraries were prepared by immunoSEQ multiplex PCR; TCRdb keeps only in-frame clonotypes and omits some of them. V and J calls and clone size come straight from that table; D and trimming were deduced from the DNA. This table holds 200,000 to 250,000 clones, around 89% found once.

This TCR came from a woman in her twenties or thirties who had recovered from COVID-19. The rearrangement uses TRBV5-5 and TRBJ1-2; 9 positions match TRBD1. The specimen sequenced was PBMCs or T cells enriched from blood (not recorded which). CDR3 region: CASIPTDRGINYGYTF. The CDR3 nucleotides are TGTGCCAGCATCCCGACGGACAGGGGCATTAACTATGGCTACACCTTC.